Below, one TCR beta chain is given with its context. Its specific antigen is unknown. Base qualities are not provided; no much larger clone lies one nucleotide away. These data originate in a study of T cell clones after liver transplantation (dated by TCRdb to 2018 to 2020). In terms of the full investigation: Samples were obtained from ITN030ST, a randomized trial in which withdrawal of immunosuppression was attempted within 2 years of liver transplantation. Blood samples were collected pre-transplant, then pre-randomization ahead of withdrawal, and finally post-randomization once withdrawal had either been completed or failed. Third party-reactive TCRbeta sequences from pre-transplant MLRs were also identified as an antigen-independent comparator for donor-reactive sequences. After a pre-transplant mixed lymphocyte reaction, TCRbeta sequencing was used to pinpoint donor-reactive T cell clones, which were subsequently tracked in post-transplant blood. Tolerance was defined as complete withdrawal of immunosuppression for at least one year without a rise in liver enzymes beyond twice the upper limit of normal. Of the eight recipients, a few were HCV-positive, while the remaining recipients had been transplanted for non-autoimmune, non-viral indications. No induction therapy was given to the subjects, and standard immunosuppression was administered until randomization at 12-24 months post-transplant. The study cohort included 8 liver transplant recipients, of whom 3 were classified as tolerant and 5 as non-tolerant. The study at large found these results: The conclusions were preliminary, being limited by small, heterogeneous patient numbers and by non-standardized post-transplant time points. A significant post-transplant decrease in circulating donor-reactive CD4 TCRbeta sequences was observed in most of the 8 subjects, irrespective of tolerance or HCV status. Without allograft tissue specimens, donor-reactive T cells may have migrated into the graft rather than being deleted. In two subjects, low numbers of available donor cells limited the measurable donor-reactive repertoire. When repertoire turnover was taken into account, detection of donor-reactive sequences was significantly reduced in 7 of 8 subjects for CD4 and in 8 of 8 subjects for CD8. Donor-reactive sequences decreased more than third party-reactive sequences, which suggests partial antigen-specific deletion that was not related to withdrawal success.

The time point label for this specimen denotes: pre-transplant. Unstimulated PBMCs, after thawing, were stained for CD3, CD4 and CD8 and then FACS-sorted into CD3+CD4+ and CD3+CD8+ populations. Randomization to immunosuppression withdrawal applied to every one of the 8 studied subjects. The Qiagen DNeasy Blood and Tissue Kit was used for genomic DNA isolation. High-throughput TCRbeta CDR3 sequencing of frozen genomic DNA was performed by immunoSEQ, including PCR amplification, mapping, bias correction and internal controls. From the authors' description of their analysis: Productive rearrangements were kept, and unique TCRbeta sequences were defined by CDR3 nucleotide sequence plus V and J gene. Donor-reactive sequences required at least 5-fold expansion in CFSE-low cells versus unstimulated pre-transplant cells and at least 0.01% frequency. Minimum frequency thresholds were set for each subject on the basis of the unstimulated sample with the lowest template count, so that a detection power of at least 90% was ensured. Jensen-Shannon divergence between the top 1000 TCRbeta sequences post-transplant and pre-transplant was used to measure repertoire turnover. Changes in detection of donor-reactive sequences were assessed with two-sided Fisher's exact tests. TCRdb retrieved this table from immuneACCESS and kept in-frame rearrangements only. Not all clones are present; in checked studies, unresolved V genes account for under half, and no reason is known for the remainder. V and J calls and clone size are as listed in that table; D and trimming were resolved from the DNA. Across this sample there are about 72,000 clones, with 90% seen only once. The biggest ten clones account for 2.7% of the sample.

Unmatched junction bases come to 13, with V trimmed by 5 bases and J by 3 bases. The CDR3 measures 17 amino acids from cysteine to phenylalanine. Only the CDR3 region is kept as DNA, spanning 51 bases read in frame from base 1. As encoded in the germline V gene, CDR1 is SGHAT while CDR2 is FQNNGV. The sequence joins TRBV11-2 to TRBJ2-1; a stretch of 7 junction bases matches TRBD1. The TCR sequence derives from a human donor who received a liver transplant. The sequencing here drew on CD4+ T cells from blood, taken before liver transplant. The encoded CDR3 is CASSPPLGQSFYNEQFF. The nucleotide sequence reads TGTGCCAGCAGCCCCCCCCTGGGACAGTCTTTCTACAATGAGCAGTTCTTC.